This TCR beta chain is drawn from a study of T cell changes during pregnancy in multiple sclerosis. Germline-derived CDR1 and CDR2 are SGDLS and YYNGEE. The CDR3 contains 16 residues. Trimming removed 0 bases from V and 5 bases from J; junction bases left unmatched: 7. Measured with immunoSEQ multiplex PCR; TCRdb has only the in-frame clones, and not every one. The sample consists of 130,000 or so clones, roughly 92% of them appearing once. Material: peripheral blood, obtained before pregnancy. This TCR was sampled from a female donor with multiple sclerosis, enrolled in a pregnancy study. This chain links TRBV9 with TRBJ1-1, with TRBD1 identical over 10 bases. CDR3 DNA sequence: TGTGCCAGCAGCGTAGGTAGACAGGGGGCGAGGACTGAAGCTTTCTTT. This sequence encodes CASSVGRQGARTEAFF.